This TCR beta chain appears in the sequencing data of a study of T cell responses to AZD1222 COVID-19 vaccine (dated by TCRdb to 2020 to 2022). A note on the overall study: Because spike-specific TCR depth and breadth did not differ between the two schedules, AZD1222 recipients who got a second dose at roughly 4 weeks were pooled with those who got a second dose at roughly 12 weeks. TCR sequencing covered more than 230 trial participants: roughly 200 given two doses of AZD1222 and approximately 25 given two doses of MenACWY control vaccine. Trial participants were enrolled by age into subgroups of 18-55, 56-69 and 70-plus years, and approximately 150, 30 and 60 TCR-sequenced participants, respectively, were included in these subgroups.

The CDR3 regions of human TCRbeta chains were analyzed by immunosequencing. The study's processing was this. Repertoire TCRs were checked for matches against a reference library of SARS-CoV-2-specific TCRs that had been generated using the MIRA antigen-specificity platform. Breadth was defined as the fraction of unique TCRs that were SARS-CoV-2-associated, and depth was defined as the fraction of total T cells that were SARS-CoV-2-associated. Using the MIRA data, each spike-specific TCR was assigned both to the spike region to which the TCR was reactive and to a CD4 or CD8 class. Log10-transformed breadth and depth values were compared by one-way ANOVA with Sidak's multiple comparisons tests. As stored in TCRdb, this immuneACCESS dataset retains in-frame rearrangements with V and J assigned. A fraction of the clones does not appear; measured against another copy, unresolved V genes explain less than half of the discrepancy, and the remainder lacks a known reason. The D gene and trimming were derived from the DNA, and the V and J assignments and clone size from that table. The sample table holds roughly 120,000 clones, of which about 87% were seen once. The ten largest clones take up about 4.7% of the sample.

For this clone: Which antigen it targets is not known. Nothing much larger sits one base from this clone, and base qualities are not available.

CDR1 KGHDR and CDR2 SFDVKD were looked up in the germline V gene. V and J are truncated by 0 bases and 4 bases respectively, leaving an intervening sequence of 14 bases. Counted from cysteine to phenylalanine, this CDR3 has 17 amino acids. Just CDR3 DNA is preserved here, 51 bases in frame from base 1. General findings and caveats noted by the study authors: Spike-specific TCR breadth and depth rose significantly after two AZD1222 doses compared with day 0 and with MenACWY recipients. Conclusions about previously exposed vaccinees were limited because only 6 or 7 AZD1222 recipients were SARS-CoV-2 seropositive at baseline. Epitopes outside the regions mutated in the B.1.351 and B.1.1.7 variants were reportedly recognized by nearly half of the unique spike-specific TCRs. The whole spike protein was spanned by vaccine-associated CD4 TCRs, and dominant responses were seen in regions 160-218 and 743-854. Most participants were white British and females outnumbered males, and the authors suggested that clonal diversity may have been underestimated. In the small 56-69-year group, the increase in depth fell short of significance, most likely because of low power. No day 14 peak-response samples were available, so repertoires were characterized only after the peak T cell response.

Reading the label with the study, this specimen's time point is: baseline before first vaccination. Vaccinee samples were obtained from the UK trials COV001 and COV002, which included a single-blind randomized controlled phase 2/3 trial of AZD1222 (ChAdOx1 nCoV-19) in healthy adults. Trial participant PBMC samples were collected at day 0 and day 28 after the second dose for TCRbeta chain sequencing. The input for sequencing was peripheral blood, taken on day 0 of AZD1222 vaccination. This clonotype was sampled from an adult in good health. The sequence is built from TRBV24-1 and TRBJ2-2; a tentative D call is TRBD2 (6 bases match). The sequenced DNA: TGTGCCACCAGTGATTTGCCTATAAGGCGGGGCACCGGGGAGCTGTTTTTT. Its amino acids are CATSDLPIRRGTGELFF.